The clone carrying this T cell receptor beta chain was seen just once. The data were taken from a study of blood T cell repertoires in COVID-19. About the research overall: COVID-19 samples, acute and convalescent, were from the United States, Italy and Spain.

Original handling: By means of reference gene primer amplification, nucleated cell counts were estimated. The table came from immunoSEQ multiplex PCR; TCRdb's copy has only in-frame clones and leaves some out. The V and J calls and clone size were taken over from that table, and D and trimming were inferred from the DNA. The data show around 480,000 clones, approximately 88% seen once. The sequence was collected from a woman in her forties or fifties with COVID-19, enrolled during active disease. Source material: peripheral blood.

The CDR3 reads CASSVGGSRNEKLFF. The CDR3 DNA is TGTGCCAGCAGCGTTGGAGGGAGTCGAAATGAAAAACTGTTTTTT. This rearrangement joins TRBV9 to TRBJ1-4; D gene unclear. The germline V gene encodes CDR1 SGDLS and CDR2 YYNGEE. V lost 2 bases and J lost 5, with 13 bases in between. The CDR3 length is 15 residues.